This TCR beta chain derives from a study of T cells after yellow fever vaccination. TCRdb reprocessed the 5' RACE reads via MiXCR and lists one record per CDR3 protein. The sample consists of approximately 450,000 distinct CDR3 sequences, roughly 20% of them appearing once. CDR1 is SGHRS and CDR2 is YFSETQ in the germline V gene. The V end was cut by 4 bases, the J end by 3 bases, with 19 bases between. The CDR3 totals 16 residues. The sequence came from a man in his late teens or twenties who received the YFV17D yellow fever vaccine. The V call is TRBV5-1, the J call TRBJ2-5; D possibly uses TRBD1 or TRBD2 (6 bases each). Sequencing was performed on PBMCs, taken before the yellow fever booster vaccination. The CDR3 spells CASSQASIGGEETQYF. The CDR3 DNA reads TGCGCCAGCAGCCAAGCCTCTATCGGGGGCGAAGAGACCCAGTACTTC. The whole variable domain, remainder taken from reference TRBV5-1 and TRBJ2-5, is KAGVTQTPRYLIKTRGQQVTLSCSPISGHRSVSWYQQTPGQGLQFLFEYFSETQRNKGNFPGRFSGRQFSNSRSEMNVSTLELGDSALYLCASSQASIGGEETQYFGPGTRLLVL.